Presented here are 13 T cell receptor beta chains from one specimen sequenced in a study of blood T cell repertoires in COVID-19. Profiled with immunoSEQ multiplex PCR; TCRdb holds only in-frame clones, not every one. The top ten hold around 12% of the sample, which has 250,000 to 350,000 clones, about 91% seen once. Sequences were obtained from peripheral blood. Source of these receptors: a woman in her fifties or sixties with acute or convalescent COVID-19.

The rearrangement joins TRBV6-5 to TRBJ2-7; D might be TRBD2 (5 bases). Trimming took off 0 bases at V and 4 bases at J, with 13 bases between the two ends. CDR3 length: 15 amino acids. Germline V lookup: CDR1 MNHEY, CDR2 SVGAGI. Written as DNA, the CDR3 is TGTGCCAGCAGTTACTCAGGGTCGGGGAGATACGAGCAGTACTTC. Translated, it gives CASSYSGSGRYEQYF.

The chain is built from TRBV18 and TRBJ1-5, with 8 bases aligning to TRBD1. Germline loops: CDR1 KGHSH, CDR2 LQKENI. The CDR3 totals 15 residues. V was pared by 3 bases and J by 5 bases, with 6 bases of the junction left unmatched. As DNA, the CDR3 is TGTGCCAGCTCACCGGGACAGGCGATAGATCAGCCCCAGCATTTT. Translation gives CASSPGQAIDQPQHF.

This chain uses TRBV30 with TRBJ1-4, with D possibly matching TRBD1 (5 bases). This CDR3 has 17 residues. V was shortened by 0 bases and J by 5 bases, with 19 bases between the two germline ends. Germline V gene data show CDR1 as GTSNPN and CDR2 as SVGIG (reference sequence). CDR3 sequence: CAWSVGGGARINEKLFF. For the CDR3, the DNA is TGTGCCTGGAGTGTAGGTGGAGGGGCTCGAATAAATGAAAAACTGTTTTTT.

V gene TRBV6-5 combines with J gene TRBJ1-2; no clear D gene. The CDR3 extends over 14 amino acids. Germline V lookup: CDR1 MNHEY, CDR2 SVGAGI. Trimming removed 6 bases from V and 0 bases from J, with 11 bases in between. CDR3 region: CASRDPGTNYGYTF. As DNA, the CDR3 is TGTGCCAGCAGGGACCCGGGAACTAACTATGGCTACACCTTC.

The J gene is TRBJ2-7, the V gene TRBV7-2, with a possible D match to TRBD1 (5 bases). V lost 1 base and J lost 2, with 15 bases in between. Germline loops: CDR1 SGHTA, CDR2 FQGNSA. The CDR3 has 16 amino acids. The CDR3 loop is CASSLVGSQAAYEQYF. The CDR3 region has the DNA TGTGCCAGCAGCTTAGTGGGTTCACAGGCGGCCTACGAGCAGTACTTC.

The genes are TRBV15 and TRBJ2-5, with D perhaps matching TRBD2 (7 bases). This CDR3 has 14 amino acids. V lost 5 bases, J lost 3 bases, and 13 bases lay in between. The V gene's germline CDR1 is LNHNV and CDR2 YYDKDF (reference sequence). This CDR3 is CATSGWGGEETQYF. The CDR3, as DNA: TGTGCCACCAGCGGATGGGGGGGCGAAGAGACCCAGTACTTC.

V gene TRBV29-1 combines with J gene TRBJ1-1; 7 nucleotides line up with TRBD1. The CDR3 contains 13 residues. The J segment lost 5 bases and the V segment lost 2 bases, leaving 5 bases of the junction unmatched. Germline V gene data show CDR1 as SQVTM and CDR2 as ANQGSEA. Here the CDR3 DNA reads TGCAGCGTTGAATCTGACAGGGATACTGAAGCTTTCTTT. Its protein product is CSVESDRDTEAFF.

This chain uses TRBV7-2 with TRBJ2-7; no reliable D call. Germline CDR1 and CDR2: SGHTA and FQGNSA. The CDR3 runs to 14 residues. Trimming stripped 1 base from V and 2 bases from J, with 9 bases between. As DNA, the CDR3 is TGTGCCAGCAGCTTAGGGAGCCAACCCTACGAGCAGTACTTC. It encodes CASSLGSQPYEQYF.

The chain is built from TRBV7-3 and TRBJ2-2; TRBD2 matches 14 bases. The CDR3 extends over 17 amino acids. V gave up 5 bases and J gave up 5 bases; unmatched junction bases: 7. The germline gives CDR1 SGHTA, CDR2 FQGTGA. The DNA of the CDR3 is TGTGCCAGCAGCCTAGGGACTAGCGGGAGAAATACCGGGGAGCTGTTTTTT. It yields the protein CASSLGTSGRNTGELFF.

The chain carries TRBV7-9 and TRBJ2-7, with TRBD1 matching 8 bases. J was trimmed by 0 bases and V by 0 bases; bases with no gene match: 1. This CDR3 has 15 residues. Looked up from germline, CDR1 is SEHNR and CDR2 is FQNEAQ (reference sequence). Here the CDR3 DNA reads TGTGCCAGCAGCTTAGCTGGGACAGGCTCCTACGAGCAGTACTTC. It specifies CASSLAGTGSYEQYF.

The V call is TRBV28, the J call TRBJ2-3, with a possible D match to TRBD1 (6 bases). The CDR3 extends over 15 amino acids. Per germline, CDR1 MDHEN and CDR2 SYDVKM. The V end was cut by 5 bases, the J end by 2 bases, with 14 bases between. The CDR3: CASSPRTDFTDTQYF. CDR3 bases: TGTGCCAGCAGTCCACGGACAGATTTCACAGATACGCAGTATTTT.

The chain carries TRBV6-5 and TRBJ2-7; a possible D gene is TRBD1 (6 bases). This CDR3 contains 13 residues. The germline V and J ends were trimmed by 4 bases and 5 bases, with 12 bases remaining between them. CDR1 is MNHEY, CDR2 SVGAGI, per germline. The CDR3, as DNA: TGTGCCAGCAGTTTGTCAGGGGTCCACGAGCAGTACTTC. It translates to CASSLSGVHEQYF.

The rearrangement uses TRBV4-2 and TRBJ2-7; D is possibly TRBD2 (5 bases). The CDR3 sequence is 16 residues long. Germline values: CDR1 LGHNA, CDR2 YNFKEQ. The V gene lost 5 bases and the J gene lost 6 bases, with 23 bases spanning the gap. CDR3 region: CASSEGGSWRLSEQYF. CDR3 sequence (DNA): TGTGCCAGCAGCGAGGGCGGTAGCTGGCGCCTCAGCGAGCAGTACTTC.